The 27 T cell receptor beta chains below come from one sample, sequenced in a study of blood T cell repertoires in COVID-19. Clones were read by immunoSEQ multiplex PCR, and TCRdb kept only the in-frame ones, dropping some. The top ten clones hold around 12% of a sample with 250,000 to 300,000 clones, 89% of them seen once. Input material: peripheral blood. The receptors were sampled from a woman aged 60-75 years with acute or convalescent COVID-19.

This clone was observed once. The V and J genes are TRBV25-1 and TRBJ2-1; unclear D gene. The germline V gene has CDR1 MGHDK and CDR2 SYGVNS. CDR3 length equals 14 residues. V was trimmed by 1 base and J by 4 bases, leaving 8 bases between them. CDR3: CASSEFGMYNEQFF. The CDR3 nucleotides are TGTGCCAGCAGTGAATTCGGTATGTACAATGAGCAGTTCTTC.

The rearrangement uses TRBV12-3 or TRBV12-4 and TRBJ1-2; maybe TRBD1 (5 bases). The CDR3 is made up of 13 amino acids. The V end was cut by 0 bases, the J end by 6 bases, with 8 bases between. The CDR3 sequence is CASSLAPGDGYTF. CDR3 DNA sequence: TGTGCCAGCAGTTTAGCGCCGGGGGATGGCTACACCTTC.

The rearrangement uses TRBV5-1 and TRBJ2-2; no reliable D call. V was trimmed by 1 base and J by 1 base, leaving 8 bases between them. The CDR3 extends over 15 amino acids. CDR1 and CDR2 (germline): SGHRS, YFSETQ. The CDR3 loop is CASSLSQLNTGELFF. The CDR3 DNA is TGCGCCAGCAGCTTGTCACAGTTGAACACCGGGGAGCTGTTTTTT.

V usage is TRBV27 and J usage is TRBJ2-1; the match to TRBD2 covers 10 bases. The CDR3 contains 16 residues. The trim removed 3 bases at V and 7 bases at J, leaving 9 bases unmatched. Germline-derived CDR1 and CDR2 are MNHEY and SMNVEV (reference sequence). CDR3 loop: CASSFASGSTTNEQFF. The DNA for the CDR3 is TGTGCCAGCAGTTTCGCTAGCGGGAGTACCACAAATGAGCAGTTCTTC.

This chain joins TRBV30 and TRBJ2-5; D gene ambiguous. The CDR3 totals 13 residues. CDR1 is GTSNPN, CDR2 SVGIG, per germline (reference sequence). V lost 1 base and J 5 bases, leaving 11 bases between the germline ends. In DNA, the CDR3 is TGTGCCTGGAGTGCCCTTTCCCAGGAGACCCAGTACTTC. Encoded protein: CAWSALSQETQYF.

The chain carries TRBV20-1 and TRBJ1-2; unclear D gene. Germline assignment: CDR1 DFQATT and CDR2 SNEGSKA (reference sequence). V was clipped by 0 bases and J by 8 bases, with 7 bases between them. This CDR3 region has 11 residues. CDR3 region: CSARDRSGYTF. CDR3 nucleotide sequence: TGCAGTGCTAGAGACAGGTCCGGCTACACCTTC.

The chain employs TRBV19 and TRBJ1-2; the match to TRBD1 covers 7 bases. Germline CDR1 and CDR2: LNHDA and SQIVND (reference sequence). The CDR3 sequence is 13 residues long. V was pared by 6 bases and J by 4 bases, with 5 bases of the junction left unmatched. The CDR3 nucleotides read TGTGCCAGTAGGATCGGGACAGCCTATGGCTACACCTTC. Translating gives CASRIGTAYGYTF. Full variable domain (remainder filled in from reference TRBV19 and TRBJ1-2): DGGITQSPKYLFRKEGQNVTLSCEQNLNHDAMYWYRQDPGQGLRLIYYSQIVNDFQKGDIAEGYSVSREKKESFPLTVTSAQKNPTAFYLCASRIGTAYGYTFGSGTRLTVV.

This clone was detected once. The chain uses TRBV5-1 and TRBJ2-5; 10 bases match TRBD2. Germline V gene lookup returns CDR1 SGHRS and CDR2 YFSETQ. V lost 0 bases, J lost 2 bases, and 1 base stayed unmatched. This CDR3 has 15 residues. CDR3 sequence (DNA): TGCGCCAGCAGCTTGGGTAGCGGGGGGCAAGAGACCCAGTACTTC. Translated: CASSLGSGGQETQYF.

This clone appeared once. The V and J genes are TRBV5-1 and TRBJ2-1; D possibly corresponds to TRBD2 (6 bases). With 3 bases removed from V and 5 bases from J, the gap between germline ends came to 12 bases. The length of the CDR3 is 14 residues. Germline values: CDR1 SGHRS, CDR2 YFSETQ. CDR3: CASSSGSPNNEQFF. CDR3 in DNA: TGCGCCAGCAGCTCCGGGAGCCCCAACAATGAGCAGTTCTTC.

This rearrangement joins TRBV4-2 to TRBJ1-6; the D gene is possibly TRBD1 (6 bases). The CDR3 covers 16 residues. In germline, CDR1 is LGHNA, CDR2 YNFKEQ. Trimming took 3 bases from V and 0 from J, leaving 9 bases between them. The CDR3 sequence is CASSQDSNSYNSPLHF. The CDR3 DNA follows: TGTGCCAGCAGCCAGGACAGTAACTCCTATAATTCACCCCTCCACTTT.

This clone has only one observation. This rearrangement joins TRBV28 to TRBJ1-5; D is undetermined. Germline V gene sequence: CDR1 MDHEN, CDR2 SYDVKM. The CDR3 spans 13 residues. V lost 2 bases and J 9 bases, leaving 11 bases between the germline ends. DNA for the CDR3: TGTGCCAGCAGTTTACCTAACTCCCCGCCCCAGCATTTT. Translated, it gives CASSLPNSPPQHF.

This sequence joins TRBV6-5 and TRBJ2-7, with 8 bases that match TRBD2. The ends lost 9 bases at V and 2 bases at J; junction bases unmatched: 12. CDR1 is MNHEY and CDR2 is SVGAGI in the germline V gene. This CDR3 is built from 15 residues. Written as DNA, the CDR3 is TGTGCCAGTCAAGACGAGCCGGGACTAGCCTACGAGCAGTACTTC. This gives the protein CASQDEPGLAYEQYF.

The chain recombines TRBV5-1 with TRBJ2-1; 9 nucleotides line up with TRBD2. The junction had 12 bases not matched to a gene; V was cut back by 0 bases and J by 8 bases. The CDR3 covers 17 residues. Germline CDR1 and CDR2: SGHRS and YFSETQ. CDR3 nucleotides: TGCGCCAGCAGCTTGGCCGAACGCGGGGGGGCCATGGATGAGCAGTTCTTC. It codes for CASSLAERGGAMDEQFF.

The chain links TRBV24-1 to TRBJ2-3; unclear D gene. CDR1 and CDR2 from the germline V gene are KGHDR and SFDVKD. There are 11 residues in the CDR3. The V and J ends lost 9 bases and 3 bases respectively, with 6 bases between them. The CDR3 DNA sequence: TGTGCCACCGCGTCGACAGATACGCAGTATTTT. Translated: CATASTDTQYF.

The chain couples TRBV3-1 (or the pseudogene TRBV3-2) to TRBJ2-1; possibly TRBD1 for D (6 bases). Trimming cost V 5 bases and J 12 bases, with 14 bases left between them. The CDR3 covers 12 residues. Germline CDR1 reads LGHDT; CDR2 reads YNNKEL (reference sequence). DNA for the CDR3: TGTGCCAGCAGCTCCACAGGGAACGGGCAGTTCTTC. Its protein product is CASSSTGNGQFF.

The chain is built from TRBV5-1 and TRBJ2-2, with D possibly matching TRBD1 (6 bases). CDR1 and CDR2 (germline): SGHRS, YFSETQ. V was shortened by 0 bases and J by 1 base, with 10 bases between the two germline ends. The CDR3 totals 16 residues. CDR3 in DNA: TGCGCCAGCAGCTTGGTCGGGACACAGAACACCGGGGAGCTGTTTTTT. Encoded protein: CASSLVGTQNTGELFF.

The rearrangement joins TRBV2 to TRBJ1-2; tentative D call: TRBD1 (5 bases). The germline V and J ends were trimmed by 6 bases and 8 bases, with 19 bases remaining between them. The germline V gene encodes CDR1 SNHLY and CDR2 FYNNEI. The CDR3 consists of 14 residues. The CDR3 protein is CASSAMGQGGGYTF. CDR3 DNA sequence: TGTGCCAGCAGCGCTATGGGGCAGGGTGGCGGCTACACCTTC.

The chain employs TRBV16 and TRBJ2-1; D possibly corresponds to TRBD1 (5 bases). Germline V lookup: CDR1 KGHSY, CDR2 FQNENV. There are 12 residues in the CDR3. V lost 2 bases, J lost 8 bases, and 7 bases lay in between. For the CDR3, the DNA is TGTGCCAGCAGCCAAAGGGGCGATGAGCAGTTCTTC. Translation: CASSQRGDEQFF.

This clone has just one count. The chain recombines TRBV5-4 with TRBJ2-2; TRBD2 matches at 14 bases. The CDR3 sequence is 17 residues long. CDR1 is SGHNT and CDR2 is YYREEE in the germline V gene (reference sequence). V dropped 0 bases and J dropped 5; count of bases not matched to a gene: 3. The CDR3 sequence is CASSLGLAGGLTGELFF. The DNA of the CDR3 is TGTGCCAGCAGCTTGGGACTAGCGGGAGGGCTTACCGGGGAGCTGTTTTTT.

V gene TRBV12-5 combines with J gene TRBJ2-1; 9 positions agree with TRBD1. CDR1 and CDR2 (germline): LGHNT, FRNRAP. Trimming removed 3 bases from V and 8 bases from J; junction bases left unmatched: 5. CDR3 length: 14 residues. The CDR3 DNA sequence: TGTGCTAGTGGTTTAGGGACAGGGCTCCATGAGCAGTTCTTC. As protein: CASGLGTGLHEQFF.

This chain connects TRBV5-1 to TRBJ2-1, with TRBD2 matching over 7 bases. In germline, CDR1 is SGHRS, CDR2 YFSETQ. The CDR3 consists of 16 residues. Unmatched junction bases numbered 13, after V lost 1 base and J lost 9 bases. CDR3 nucleotides: TGCGCCAGCAGCTTGATGGTGGGAGGGCCTACCCTTGAGCAGTTCTTC. This gives the protein CASSLMVGGPTLEQFF.

The chain couples TRBV29-1 to TRBJ1-2; TRBD1 aligns across 8 bases. The CDR3 contains 12 residues. With V trimmed by 8 bases and J by 6 bases, 8 bases remained unmatched. CDR1 SQVTM and CDR2 ANQGSEA come from the germline V gene. The CDR3 DNA reads as TGCAGCACCCTTGCGACAGGGGATGGCTACACCTTC. This encodes CSTLATGDGYTF.

This clone has only a few counts. The rearrangement uses TRBV7-3 and TRBJ2-2; 8 bases line up with TRBD1. The CDR3 contains 14 residues. J gave up 0 bases and V 7 bases, and 1 base lay outside the gene matches. Germline V lookup: CDR1 SGHTA, CDR2 FQGTGA. The CDR3 region has the DNA TGTGCCAGCACAGGGGGCCCGAACACCGGGGAGCTGTTTTTT. This encodes CASTGGPNTGELFF.

The chain combines TRBV5-1 with TRBJ2-7; tentatively, D is TRBD2 (7 bases). This CDR3 has 14 amino acids. Germline loops: CDR1 SGHRS, CDR2 YFSETQ. V lost 10 bases and J 4 bases, leaving 21 bases between the germline ends. The CDR3, as DNA: TGCGCCCGCCGAAGGGGGGGGGAGAATTACGAGCAGTACTTC. This translates into CARRRGGENYEQYF.

The gene calls are TRBV5-1 and TRBJ1-2; TRBD1 matches at 7 bases. CDR1 and CDR2 (germline): SGHRS, YFSETQ. The CDR3 sequence is 16 residues long. Germline trimming cut 0 bases from V and 3 bases from J; bases unmatched to any gene: 8. The CDR3 reads CASSLGQGWTDYGYTF. The CDR3 DNA sequence: TGCGCCAGCAGCTTGGGACAGGGATGGACAGACTATGGCTACACCTTC.

V and J are TRBV30 and TRBJ2-3, with D possibly being TRBD1 (6 bases). V was shortened by 4 bases and J by 2 bases, with 16 bases between the two germline ends. Looked up from germline, CDR1 is GTSNPN and CDR2 is SVGIG (reference sequence). The CDR3 has 15 amino acids. DNA for the CDR3: TGTGCCTGGATATCTACAGGGAGTCCCACAGATACGCAGTATTTT. It encodes CAWISTGSPTDTQYF.

This rearrangement joins TRBV2 to TRBJ1-1; D is undetermined. There are 12 residues in the CDR3. Germline CDR1 is SNHLY and CDR2 is FYNNEI. Trimming removed 7 bases at V and 3 bases at J, with 9 bases between. The CDR3 spells CASNRPDTEAFF. The CDR3 nucleotides are TGTGCCAGCAACAGACCAGACACTGAAGCTTTCTTT. Full variable domain (remainder filled in from reference TRBV2 and TRBJ1-1): EPEVTQTPSHQVTQMGQEVILRCVPISNHLYFYWYRQILGQKVEFLVSFYNNEISEKSEIFDDQFSVERPDGSNFTLKIRSTKLEDSAMYFCASNRPDTEAFFGQGTRLTVV.